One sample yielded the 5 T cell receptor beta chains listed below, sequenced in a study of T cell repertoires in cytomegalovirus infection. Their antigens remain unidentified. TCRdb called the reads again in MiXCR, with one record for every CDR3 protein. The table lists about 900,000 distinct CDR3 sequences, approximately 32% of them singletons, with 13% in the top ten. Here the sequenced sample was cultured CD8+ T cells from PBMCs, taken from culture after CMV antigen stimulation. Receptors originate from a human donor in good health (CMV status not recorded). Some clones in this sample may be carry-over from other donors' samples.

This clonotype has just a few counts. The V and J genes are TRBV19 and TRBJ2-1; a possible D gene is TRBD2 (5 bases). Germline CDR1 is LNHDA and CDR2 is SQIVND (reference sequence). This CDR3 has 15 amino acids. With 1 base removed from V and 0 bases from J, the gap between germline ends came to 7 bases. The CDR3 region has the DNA TGTGCCAGTAGTATAGGCGGGTTCTCCTACAATGAGCAGTTCTTC. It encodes CASSIGGFSYNEQFF.

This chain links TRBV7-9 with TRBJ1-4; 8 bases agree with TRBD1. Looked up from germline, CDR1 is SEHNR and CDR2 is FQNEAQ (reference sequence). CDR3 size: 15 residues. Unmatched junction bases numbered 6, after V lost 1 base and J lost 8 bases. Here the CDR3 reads CASSLGTGTGEKLFF. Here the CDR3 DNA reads TGTGCCAGCAGCTTAGGTACCGGGACAGGAGAAAAACTGTTTTTT.

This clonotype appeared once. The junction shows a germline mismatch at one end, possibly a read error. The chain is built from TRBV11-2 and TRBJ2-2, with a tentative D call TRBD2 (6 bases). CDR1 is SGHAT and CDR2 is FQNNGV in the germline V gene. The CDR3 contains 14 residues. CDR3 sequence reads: CVSRPGRNTGELFF. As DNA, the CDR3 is TGTGTCAGCAGACCCGGGAGAAACACCGGGGAGCTGTTTTTT.

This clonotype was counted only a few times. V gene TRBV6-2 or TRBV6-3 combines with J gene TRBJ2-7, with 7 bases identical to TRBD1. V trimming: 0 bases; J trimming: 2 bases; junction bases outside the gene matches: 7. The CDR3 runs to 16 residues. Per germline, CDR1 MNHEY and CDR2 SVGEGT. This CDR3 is CASSYSVGTETYEQYV. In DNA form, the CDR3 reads TGTGCCAGCAGTTACTCAGTAGGGACAGAGACCTACGAGCAGTACGTC.

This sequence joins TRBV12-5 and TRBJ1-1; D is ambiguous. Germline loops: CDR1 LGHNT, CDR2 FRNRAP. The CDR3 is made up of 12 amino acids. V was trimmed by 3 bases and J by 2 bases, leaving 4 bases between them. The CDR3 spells CASGFSNTEAFF. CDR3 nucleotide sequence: TGTGCTAGTGGTTTTAGCAACACTGAAGCTTTCTTT.